This record looks at one TCR beta chain sequence and its context. Antigen specificity is unknown. Both 60 Vbeta primers and 13 Jbeta primers went into the PCR. Repertoires were generated with immunoSEQ multiplex PCR, while TCRdb's copy carries only in-frame clones and drops some. The sample includes over 120,000 clones, more than 7.5% of them seen just once. The sample belongs to a study of cytomegalovirus exposure and HLA in healthy donors. The wider study: A prior analysis found 95 million to 140 million unique TCR beta sequences from some 200 million T cells. Notes on the study in general: A list of about 160 TCR beta chains associated with cytomegalovirus was given. Most TCR sequences proved rare, with some public TCRs found in many donors. Some segments of the V type, notably TRBV6-2 and TRBV6-3, were excluded as indistinguishable.

This CDR3 comprises 12 residues. The V end was cut by 6 bases, the J end by 1 base, with 5 bases between. Germline V gives CDR1 WNHNN, CDR2 SYGVQD (reference sequence). This receptor was identified in a man aged 45-65 years in good health and CMV-seronegative. Sequenced input: PBMCs. The chain carries TRBV10-1 and TRBJ2-3; no firm D call. The CDR3 is CASSRGTDTQYF. The CDR3 nucleotides are TGCGCCAGCAGCCGGGGCACAGATACGCAGTATTTT.